These T cell receptor beta chains were read from a single sample in a study of identical twins. TCRdb analysed the 5' RACE reads with MiXCR anew, one entry per CDR3 protein. This sample carries around 250,000 distinct CDR3 sequences, roughly 13% of them seen once, and the ten largest clones take roughly 4.2%. This sample also appeared in a second study, on yellow fever vaccine responses in identical twins.

Material: memory (CD45RO+) T cells sorted from blood. These receptors were taken from a woman aged 18 to 35 in good health. The CDR3 runs from the conserved cysteine through the conserved F or W. Clone size, where shown, is once, few, many, or a class for clones that have expanded.

TRBV5-1	few	TRBJ2-7	CASSFDGTRYEQYF
TRBV6-4	few	TRBJ2-1	CASSADTYNEQFF
TRBV12-3/TRBV12-4	few	TRBJ2-7	CASSYEGPLYEQYF
TRBV15	many	TRBJ2-3	CATSSYRSTDTQYF
TRBV29-1	many	TRBJ2-5	CSVAPVSGEKETQYF
TRBV20-1	-	TRBJ2-3	CSDLSLGTQYF
TRBV5-1	many	TRBJ2-7	CASSGLQGSYEQYF
TRBV2	few	TRBJ2-7	CASRATSGDSYEQYF
TRBV4-3	many	TRBJ2-3	CASSQVHSTDTQYF
TRBV4-2	many	TRBJ1-1	CASSPTSNTEAFF
TRBV6-2/TRBV6-3	-	TRBJ2-3	CASSYSRDYSTDTQYF
TRBV15	many	TRBJ1-6	CATSRESPSHPLHF
TRBV20-1	-	TRBJ2-3	CSAKRVAGGPDTQYF
TRBV5-1	few	TRBJ1-4	CASTRGQGRGEKLFF
TRBV19	-	TRBJ1-1	CASNMAGGEAFF
TRBV7-9	-	TRBJ1-4	CASSARVKLGEKLFF
TRBV2	few	TRBJ2-3	CASRRRTSGGIEDTQYF
TRBV7-2	-	TRBJ2-1	CASSQRGLPRHHEQFF
TRBV7-2	many	TRBJ2-1	CASSLGLAGVGENEQFF
TRBV7-2	many	TRBJ2-2	CASSPRRAGELFF
TRBV3-1	many	TRBJ2-7	CASSQDRSGRDDEQYF
TRBV29-1	-	TRBJ1-2	CSVEDSPGAGGYTF
TRBV3-1	-	TRBJ2-7	CASSPRDGTYEQYF
TRBV4-1	-	TRBJ2-6	CASSLSSGAGGTGANVLTF
TRBV28	-	TRBJ2-1	CASSLCKWESCNEQFF
TRBV7-2	-	TRBJ1-6	CASSRDRGLNSPLHF
TRBV4-1	few	TRBJ2-1	CASSQPAMSNNEQFF
TRBV20-1	few	TRBJ2-3	CSAPGLAGAGDTQYF
TRBV6-4	few	TRBJ1-2	CASSDSERAVSGYTF